The 28 T cell receptor beta chains below all came from one sample that was sequenced in a study of cytomegalovirus exposure and HLA in healthy donors. The PCR employed 60 Vbeta primers together with 13 Jbeta primers. Clones were read by immunoSEQ multiplex PCR, and TCRdb kept only the in-frame ones, dropping some. The data contain roughly 130,000 clones, 70% to 90% of them singletons. Sequencing was performed on PBMCs. Receptor source: a woman in her 40s in good health and CMV-seropositive.

This clone was picked up a small number of times. The CDR3: CASSLGDRGSNQPQHF. CDR3 bases: TGCGCCAGCAGCTTGGGGGACAGGGGGAGCAATCAGCCCCAGCATTTT. The rearrangement links TRBV5-1 to TRBJ1-5; the match to TRBD1 covers 11 bases. From germline, CDR1 is SGHRS and CDR2 YFSETQ. The CDR3 is made up of 16 amino acids. Trimming took 0 bases from V and 1 from J; bases not matched to a gene: 0.

In its sample, this clone was seen once. The chain is built from TRBV13 and TRBJ2-1; the D gene is possibly TRBD2 (6 bases). The V gene's germline CDR1 is PRHDT and CDR2 FYEKMQ (reference sequence). This CDR3 has 15 amino acids. V lost 5 bases and J 8 bases, leaving 19 bases between the germline ends. The CDR3 loop is CASSLREIWTDEQFF. As DNA, the CDR3 is TGTGCCAGCAGCCTACGGGAGATATGGACCGATGAGCAGTTCTTC.

V is TRBV6-5 and J is TRBJ2-2; weak D call: TRBD1 (6 bases). Germline V gene data show CDR1 as MNHEY and CDR2 as SVGAGI. Trimming took 6 bases from V and 6 from J, leaving 11 bases between them. The CDR3 covers 13 residues. The CDR3 reads CASRLQGSGELFF. Written as DNA, the CDR3 is TGTGCCAGCAGACTACAGGGCTCCGGGGAGCTGTTTTTT.

The chain carries TRBV7-8 and TRBJ1-6, with 10 bases lining up with TRBD1. The ends lost 2 bases at V and 9 bases at J; junction bases unmatched: 7. This CDR3 region has 16 residues. Germline V gene sequence: CDR1 SGHVS, CDR2 FQNEAQ. DNA for the CDR3: TGTGCCAGCAGCTTATGGCGGACAGGGGGTATTTCACCCCTCCACTTT. Amino acids: CASSLWRTGGISPLHF. Using reference TRBV7-8 and TRBJ1-6 for the parts outside the CDR3, the full variable domain is GAGVSQSPRYKVAKRGQDVALRCDPISGHVSLFWYQQALGQGPEFLTYFQNEAQLDKSGLPSDRFFAERPEGSVSTLKIQRTQQEDSAVYLCASSLWRTGGISPLHFGNGTRLTVT.

The chain links TRBV27 to TRBJ2-5, with 8 positions matching TRBD2. The last part of the DNA fits TRBJ2-7 better; the J call may be wrong. This CDR3 has 15 amino acids. Germline V gene data show CDR1 as MNHEY and CDR2 as SMNVEV (reference sequence). The CDR3 loop is CASSSSTSDYYEQYF. The DNA of the CDR3 is TGTGCCAGCAGTTCCTCGACTAGCGACTACTACGAGCAGTACTTC.

This clone has a handful of counts. The chain joins TRBV5-1 to TRBJ2-1, with 10 bases matching TRBD2. There are 15 residues in the CDR3. Looked up from germline, CDR1 is SGHRS and CDR2 is YFSETQ. Germline trimming cut 4 bases from V and 3 bases from J; bases unmatched to any gene: 4. DNA for the CDR3: TGCGCCAGCAGCATGAGCGGGAGGGGCTACAATGAGCAGTTCTTC. This codes for CASSMSGRGYNEQFF.

The chain is built from TRBV11-2 and TRBJ2-7, with TRBD1 as a possible D gene (6 bases). The CDR3 runs 13 residues. V lost 2 bases and J 2 bases, leaving 7 bases between the germline ends. Germline assignment: CDR1 SGHAT and CDR2 FQNNGV. For the CDR3, the DNA is TGTGCCAGCAGCTTATCAGGGGCCTACGAGCAGTACTTC. Translation gives CASSLSGAYEQYF.

The J gene is TRBJ2-3, the V gene TRBV28, with D maybe TRBD1 (6 bases). Germline CDR1 and CDR2: MDHEN and SYDVKM. The CDR3 totals 13 residues. V lost 4 bases and J lost 6, with 11 bases in between. CDR3 nucleotide sequence: TGTGCCAGCAGTTCACAGGGAACCGATACGCAGTATTTT. Translated: CASSSQGTDTQYF.

This chain links TRBV7-2 with TRBJ2-3; D is possibly TRBD2 (6 bases). This CDR3 is built from 15 residues. Germline V gene sequence: CDR1 SGHTA, CDR2 FQGNSA. Trimming took 5 bases from V and 7 from J, leaving 19 bases between them. The CDR3 is CASSPGGPPWNTQYF. DNA for the CDR3: TGTGCCAGCAGCCCAGGAGGGCCCCCGTGGAATACGCAGTATTTT.

The chain recombines TRBV7-9 with TRBJ1-1, with 8 bases aligning to TRBD1. J lost 0 bases, V lost 4 bases, and 13 bases had no gene match. CDR3 length: 18 amino acids. The V gene's germline CDR1 is SEHNR and CDR2 FQNEAQ (reference sequence). The CDR3: CASSSFFGTGIMNTEAFF. The CDR3 coding sequence is TGTGCCAGCAGCTCCTTTTTCGGGACAGGAATTATGAACACTGAAGCTTTCTTT.

J is TRBJ2-3 and V is TRBV5-1; TRBD1 matches 8 bases. Losses at the gene ends were 0 bases for V and 0 bases for J; bases not matched to a gene: 6. The CDR3 runs 17 residues. CDR1 and CDR2 (germline): SGHRS, YFSETQ. CDR3 residues: CASSLGAGQASTDTQYF. CDR3 DNA: TGCGCCAGCAGCTTGGGCGCGGGACAGGCGAGCACAGATACGCAGTATTTT.

This clone came up a few times. The chain links TRBV6-1 to TRBJ1-1; D possibly corresponds to TRBD1 (6 bases). The CDR3 has 13 residues. CDR1 and CDR2 from the germline V gene are MNHNS and SASEGT. Trimming took 2 bases from V and 7 from J, leaving 11 bases between them. The CDR3 DNA reads TGTGCCAGCAGTGAACAGGGGCAAAGTGAAGCTTTCTTT. The encoded protein is CASSEQGQSEAFF.

J is TRBJ1-4 and V is TRBV29-1; no clear D. This CDR3 spans 10 amino acids. Trimming removed 6 bases at V and 8 bases at J, with 7 bases between. Germline-derived CDR1 and CDR2 are SQVTM and ANQGSEA. CDR3 nucleotides: TGCAGCGTACTTACCGAAAAACTGTTTTTT. This gives the protein CSVLTEKLFF.

The rearrangement links TRBV27 to TRBJ2-7; the match to TRBD1 covers 12 bases. The trim removed 3 bases at V and 2 bases at J, leaving 11 bases unmatched. Germline V CDR1 and CDR2: MNHEY, SMNVEV (reference sequence). The CDR3 is 18 residues long. CDR3 coding DNA: TGTGCCAGCAGTTTCTCAATTTCGGGACAGGGGGCTACCTACGAGCAGTACTTC. Its protein product is CASSFSISGQGATYEQYF.

The chain carries TRBV7-9 and TRBJ1-5; D not certain. CDR1 and CDR2 (germline): SEHNR, FQNEAQ (reference sequence). The V end was cut by 2 bases, the J end by 4 bases, with 3 bases between. The CDR3 spans 12 residues. The CDR3 bases are TGTGCCAGCAGCTTAACTAATCAGCCCCAGCATTTT. This sequence encodes CASSLTNQPQHF.

V and J are TRBV19 and TRBJ2-4; TRBD1 is a possible D gene (7 bases). This CDR3 contains 20 residues. V was trimmed by 3 bases and J by 2 bases, leaving 26 bases between them. CDR1 is LNHDA and CDR2 is SQIVND in the germline V gene (reference sequence). DNA for the CDR3: TGTGCCAGTAGTATTACGCAGGGGGGAAGGGTGCTCGGTACCAAAAACATTCAGTACTTC. As protein: CASSITQGGRVLGTKNIQYF.

CDR3 protein: CASMGQGARDGYTF. CDR3 sequence (DNA): TGTGCCAGCATGGGACAGGGGGCGCGTGATGGCTACACCTTC. The chain links TRBV6-6 to TRBJ1-2; the match to TRBD1 covers 12 bases. The germline V gene encodes CDR1 MNHNY and CDR2 SVGAGI (reference sequence). The ends lost 7 bases at V and 6 bases at J; junction bases unmatched: 6. The CDR3 contains 14 residues.

The V gene is TRBV6-5, the J gene TRBJ2-7, with D tentatively TRBD1 (6 bases). The CDR3 is 14 amino acids. Germline CDR1 is MNHEY and CDR2 is SVGAGI. Trimming removed 0 bases from V and 3 bases from J, with 9 bases in between. CDR3 sequence: CASSYSTGVYEQYF. CDR3 in DNA: TGTGCCAGCAGTTACTCGACAGGCGTCTACGAGCAGTACTTC.

CDR3 coding DNA: TGTGCCAGCAGCTTCACCGGGACTAGCAACGAGCAGTACTTC. This encodes CASSFTGTSNEQYF. The chain recombines TRBV7-3 with TRBJ2-7, with 9 bases fitting TRBD2. This CDR3 is 14 amino acids long. With V trimmed by 3 bases and J by 5 bases, 5 bases remained unmatched. The germline CDR1 and CDR2 sequences are SGHTA and FQGTGA.

This rearrangement joins TRBV29-1 to TRBJ2-6; 7 bases fit TRBD1. CDR3 length equals 14 residues. The germline V gene encodes CDR1 SQVTM and CDR2 ANQGSEA. V shed 4 bases and J 4 bases; nucleotides not matched to a gene: 4. CDR3 nucleotide sequence: TGCAGCGTTGCAGGGGGATCCGGGGCCAACGTCCTGACTTTC. This gives the protein CSVAGGSGANVLTF.

The gene calls are TRBV19 and TRBJ2-5; 7 nucleotides agree with TRBD1. Germline V lookup: CDR1 LNHDA, CDR2 SQIVND (reference sequence). The CDR3 covers 15 residues. Trimming took 7 bases from V and 1 from J; bases not matched to a gene: 9. The CDR3 reads CASTDTTGLQETQYF. CDR3 DNA sequence: TGTGCCAGTACCGACACGACAGGGCTCCAAGAGACCCAGTACTTC.

CDR3 region: CSAREDGELFF. Written as DNA, the CDR3 is TGCAGTGCTAGGGAGGACGGGGAGCTGTTTTTT. The gene calls are TRBV20-1 and TRBJ2-2, with D possibly matching TRBD2 (5 bases). Per the germline V gene, CDR1 is DFQATT and CDR2 is SNEGSKA (reference sequence). The CDR3 has 11 amino acids. Trimming pared 3 bases from V and 7 bases from J, leaving 6 bases between.

The V call is TRBV7-9, the J call TRBJ1-6, with D unclear. Trimming stripped 7 bases from V and 9 bases from J, with 13 bases between. CDR3 size: 13 residues. Germline-derived CDR1 and CDR2 are SEHNR and FQNEAQ (reference sequence). The CDR3 is CASTSRAGSPLHF. CDR3 in DNA: TGTGCCAGCACTTCGAGGGCAGGTTCACCCCTCCACTTT.

The V and J genes are TRBV7-3 and TRBJ1-2; TRBD1 aligns across 7 bases. Germline CDR1 and CDR2: SGHTA and FQGTGA. CDR3 length equals 15 residues. Trimming took 4 bases from V and 3 from J; bases not matched to a gene: 8. CDR3 nucleotides: TGTGCCAGCAGCTCACGCGTCCAGGGGGACTATGGCTACACCTTC. It encodes CASSSRVQGDYGYTF. The full variable domain, in which reference TRBV7-3 and TRBJ1-2 provide the parts outside the CDR3, is GAGVSQTPSNKVTEKGKYVELRCDPISGHTALYWYRQSLGQGPEFLIYFQGTGAADDSGLPNDRFFAVRPEGSVSTLKIQRTERGDSAVYLCASSSRVQGDYGYTFGSGTRLTVV.

CDR3 nucleotides: TGTGCCAGTAGACAGGGGGTTGGAGAGACCCAGTACTTC. This encodes CASRQGVGETQYF. The chain has TRBV19 and TRBJ2-5; 8 bases fit TRBD1. This CDR3 is 13 amino acids long. V dropped 6 bases and J dropped 4; count of bases not matched to a gene: 4. The germline V gene has CDR1 LNHDA and CDR2 SQIVND (reference sequence). Full variable domain (outside the CDR3, taken from reference TRBV19 and TRBJ2-5): DGGITQSPKYLFRKEGQNVTLSCEQNLNHDAMYWYRQDPGQGLRLIYYSQIVNDFQKGDIAEGYSVSREKKESFPLTVTSAQKNPTAFYLCASRQGVGETQYFGPGTRLLVL.

This clone is a singleton in its sample. This CDR3 is CASSLAAGELFF. The CDR3, as DNA: TGTGCCAGCAGCTTAGCGGCCGGGGAGCTGTTTTTT. V usage is TRBV5-6 and J usage is TRBJ2-2, with a possible D match to TRBD2 (5 bases). The CDR3 runs 12 residues. V dropped 2 bases and J dropped 6 bases, with 5 bases sitting between them. In germline, CDR1 is SGHDT, CDR2 YYEEEE.

This clone was observed once. The genes are TRBV5-1 and TRBJ1-4, with 10 bases aligning to TRBD1. The CDR3 totals 16 residues. The V gene's germline CDR1 is SGHRS and CDR2 YFSETQ. V shed 4 bases and J 6 bases; nucleotides not matched to a gene: 9. In DNA, the CDR3 is TGCGCCAGCAGCGCCGATGGACAGGGGGTATATGAAAAACTGTTTTTT. This gives the protein CASSADGQGVYEKLFF. Full variable domain (outside the CDR3, taken from reference TRBV5-1 and TRBJ1-4): KAGVTQTPRYLIKTRGQQVTLSCSPISGHRSVSWYQQTPGQGLQFLFEYFSETQRNKGNFPGRFSGRQFSNSRSEMNVSTLELGDSALYLCASSADGQGVYEKLFFGSGTQLSVL.

J is TRBJ1-6 and V is TRBV6-8; D perhaps matches TRBD1 (5 bases). Trimming removed 7 bases from V and 7 bases from J, with 14 bases in between. Germline CDR1 is MNHGY and CDR2 is SAAAGT. The CDR3 length is 14 residues. For the CDR3, the DNA is TGTGCCAGCACAAACGCAGGGAGGAATTCACCCCTCCACTTT. The encoded protein is CASTNAGRNSPLHF.